What follows describes a single T cell receptor beta chain. Its antigen remains unknown. This record comes from a study of T cells in narcolepsy. Study as a whole: Donors had narcolepsy type 1 or type 2, or were healthy controls. Study-wide results and caveats: Same-patient CSF and blood CD4+ T cell clonotypes included HCRT-specific and TRIB2-specific autoreactive ones. Blood of same and different patients, but not healthy controls, reportedly held recurring autoreactive clonotypes. No autoreactive T cell clone sequences appeared in some memory CD4+ repertoires.

Data came from immunoSEQ multiplex PCR; TCRdb stores just in-frame clones and leaves some out. The data contain 35,000 to 40,000 clones, under 85% of them singletons. V was clipped by 6 bases and J by 2 bases; unmatched bases: 11. The CDR3 consists of 17 residues. Germline-derived CDR1 and CDR2 are MGHDK and SYGVNS. The source of this sequence is a human donor with narcolepsy. Material for sequencing was CD45RA- memory CD4+ T cells from PBMCs. The genes are TRBV25-1 and TRBJ2-3; the match to TRBD1 covers 10 bases. The CDR3 DNA follows: TGTGCCAGCAGCCTGACAGGGGGCATACCCGCCACAGATACGCAGTATTTT. This encodes CASSLTGGIPATDTQYF.